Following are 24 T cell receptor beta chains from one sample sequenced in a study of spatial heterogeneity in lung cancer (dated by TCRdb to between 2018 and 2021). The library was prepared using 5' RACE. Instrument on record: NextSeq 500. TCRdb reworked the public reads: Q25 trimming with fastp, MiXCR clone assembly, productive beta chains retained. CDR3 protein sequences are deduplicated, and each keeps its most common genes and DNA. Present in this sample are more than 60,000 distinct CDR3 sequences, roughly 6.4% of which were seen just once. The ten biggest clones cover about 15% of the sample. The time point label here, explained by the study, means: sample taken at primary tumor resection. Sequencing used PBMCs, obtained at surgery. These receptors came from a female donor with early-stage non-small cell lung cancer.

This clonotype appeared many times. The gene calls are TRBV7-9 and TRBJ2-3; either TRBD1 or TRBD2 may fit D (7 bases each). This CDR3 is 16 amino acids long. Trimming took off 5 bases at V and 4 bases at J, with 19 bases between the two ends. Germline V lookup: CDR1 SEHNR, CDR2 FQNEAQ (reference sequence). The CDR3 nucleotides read TGTGCCAGCAGCCCTCGAGGGGGCGGGGGAGCAGATACGCAGTATTTT. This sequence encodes CASSPRGGGGADTQYF.

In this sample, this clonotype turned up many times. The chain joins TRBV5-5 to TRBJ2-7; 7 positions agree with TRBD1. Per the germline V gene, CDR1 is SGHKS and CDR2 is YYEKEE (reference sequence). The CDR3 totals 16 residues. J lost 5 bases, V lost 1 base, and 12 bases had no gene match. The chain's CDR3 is CASSLRKGAVRNEQYF. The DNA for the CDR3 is TGTGCCAGCAGCTTGCGGAAGGGGGCAGTTCGCAACGAGCAGTACTTC.

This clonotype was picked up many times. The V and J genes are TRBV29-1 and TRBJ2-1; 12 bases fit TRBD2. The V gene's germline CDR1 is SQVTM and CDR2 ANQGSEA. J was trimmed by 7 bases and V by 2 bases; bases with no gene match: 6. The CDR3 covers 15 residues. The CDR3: CSVEKTSGRINEQFF. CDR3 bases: TGCAGCGTTGAAAAGACTAGCGGGAGAATTAATGAGCAGTTCTTC.

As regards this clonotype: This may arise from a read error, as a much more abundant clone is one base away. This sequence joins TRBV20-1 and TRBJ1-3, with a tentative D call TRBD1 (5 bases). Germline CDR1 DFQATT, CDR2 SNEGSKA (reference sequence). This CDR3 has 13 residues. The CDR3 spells CSARGVIRNTIYF. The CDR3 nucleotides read TGCAGTGCCAGAGGGGTCATCAGAAACACCATATATTTT.

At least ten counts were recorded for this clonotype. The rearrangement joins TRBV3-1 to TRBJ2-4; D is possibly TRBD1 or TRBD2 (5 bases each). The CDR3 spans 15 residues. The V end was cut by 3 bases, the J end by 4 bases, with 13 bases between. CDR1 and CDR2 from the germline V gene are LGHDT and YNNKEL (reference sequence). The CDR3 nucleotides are TGTGCCAGCAGCCATAGGGGAGAACTGAAAAACATTCAGTACTTC. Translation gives CASSHRGELKNIQYF. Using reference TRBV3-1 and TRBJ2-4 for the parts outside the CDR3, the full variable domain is DTAVSQTPKYLVTQMGNDKSIKCEQNLGHDTMYWYKQDSKKFLKIMFSYNNKELIINETVPNRFSPKSPDKAHLNLHINSLELGDSAVYFCASSHRGELKNIQYFGAGTRLSVL.

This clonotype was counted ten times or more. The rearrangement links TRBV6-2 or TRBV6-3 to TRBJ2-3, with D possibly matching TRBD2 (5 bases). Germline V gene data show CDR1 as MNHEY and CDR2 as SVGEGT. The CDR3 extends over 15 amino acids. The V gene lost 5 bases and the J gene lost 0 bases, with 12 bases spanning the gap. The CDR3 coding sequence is TGTGCCAGCAGTCTTGGCGGGTCGAGCACAGATACGCAGTATTTT. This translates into CASSLGGSSTDTQYF.

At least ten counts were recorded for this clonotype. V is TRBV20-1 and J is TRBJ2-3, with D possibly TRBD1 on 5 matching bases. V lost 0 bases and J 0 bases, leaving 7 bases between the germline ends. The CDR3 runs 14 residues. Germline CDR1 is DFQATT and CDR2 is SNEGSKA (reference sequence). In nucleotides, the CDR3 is TGCAGTGCTAGAGAGGGGCCTAGCACAGATACGCAGTATTTT. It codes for CSAREGPSTDTQYF.

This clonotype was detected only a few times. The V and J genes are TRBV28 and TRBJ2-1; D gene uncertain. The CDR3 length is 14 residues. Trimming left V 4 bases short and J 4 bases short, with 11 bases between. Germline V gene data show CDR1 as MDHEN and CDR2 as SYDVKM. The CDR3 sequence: CASSSYGRYNEQFF. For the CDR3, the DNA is TGTGCCAGCAGTTCTTACGGACGGTACAATGAGCAGTTCTTC.

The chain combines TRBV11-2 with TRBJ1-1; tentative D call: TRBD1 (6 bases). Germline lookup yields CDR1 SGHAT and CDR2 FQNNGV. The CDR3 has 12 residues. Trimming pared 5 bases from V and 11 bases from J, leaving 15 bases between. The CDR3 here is CASSTIQRGAFF. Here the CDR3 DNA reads TGTGCCAGCAGCACGATACAGAGGGGGGCTTTCTTT.

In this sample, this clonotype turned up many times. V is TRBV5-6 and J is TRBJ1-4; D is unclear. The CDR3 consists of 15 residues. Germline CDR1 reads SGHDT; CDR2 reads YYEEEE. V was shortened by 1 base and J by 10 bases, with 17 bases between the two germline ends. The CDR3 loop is CASSLRASAWGKLFF. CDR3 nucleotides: TGTGCCAGCAGCTTGAGGGCATCAGCCTGGGGAAAACTGTTTTTT.

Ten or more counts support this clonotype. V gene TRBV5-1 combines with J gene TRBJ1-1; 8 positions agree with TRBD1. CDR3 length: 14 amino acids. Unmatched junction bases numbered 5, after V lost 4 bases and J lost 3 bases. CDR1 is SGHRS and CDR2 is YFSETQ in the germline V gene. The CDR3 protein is CASSPRGLDTEAFF. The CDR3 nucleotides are TGCGCCAGCAGCCCCAGGGGGCTTGACACTGAAGCTTTCTTT.

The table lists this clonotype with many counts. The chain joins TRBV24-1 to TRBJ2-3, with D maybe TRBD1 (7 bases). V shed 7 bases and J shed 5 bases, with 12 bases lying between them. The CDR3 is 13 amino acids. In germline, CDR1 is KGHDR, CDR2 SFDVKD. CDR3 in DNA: TGTGCCACCAGCGGAGGGGGCATAGATACGCAGTATTTT. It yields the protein CATSGGGIDTQYF.

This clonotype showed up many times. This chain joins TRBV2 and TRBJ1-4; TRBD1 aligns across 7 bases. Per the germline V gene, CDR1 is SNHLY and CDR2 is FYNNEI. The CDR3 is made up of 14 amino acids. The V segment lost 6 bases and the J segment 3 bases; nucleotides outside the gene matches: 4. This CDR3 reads CASRWTGSNEKLFF. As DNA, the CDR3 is TGTGCCAGCAGATGGACAGGATCTAATGAAAAACTGTTTTTT.

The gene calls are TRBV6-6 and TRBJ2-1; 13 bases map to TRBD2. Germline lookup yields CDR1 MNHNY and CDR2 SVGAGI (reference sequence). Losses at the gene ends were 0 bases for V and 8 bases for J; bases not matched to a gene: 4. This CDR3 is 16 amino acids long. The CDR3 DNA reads TGTGCCAGCAGTTACTCGACTAGCGGGGGGAGGGATGAGCAGTTCTTC. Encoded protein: CASSYSTSGGRDEQFF.

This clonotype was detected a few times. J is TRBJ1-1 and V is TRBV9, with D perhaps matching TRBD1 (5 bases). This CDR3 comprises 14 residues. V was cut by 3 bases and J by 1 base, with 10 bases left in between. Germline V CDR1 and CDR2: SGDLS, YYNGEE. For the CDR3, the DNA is TGTGCCAGCAGCGCCCTCAGGGCGAACACTGAAGCTTTCTTT. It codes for CASSALRANTEAFF.

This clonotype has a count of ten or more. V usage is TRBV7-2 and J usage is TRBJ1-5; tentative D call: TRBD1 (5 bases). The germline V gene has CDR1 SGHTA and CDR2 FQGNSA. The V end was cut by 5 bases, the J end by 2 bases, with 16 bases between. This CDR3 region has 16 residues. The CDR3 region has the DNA TGTGCCAGCAGCCCAGACAGTTTCCTCGGCAATCAGCCCCAGCATTTT. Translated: CASSPDSFLGNQPQHF.

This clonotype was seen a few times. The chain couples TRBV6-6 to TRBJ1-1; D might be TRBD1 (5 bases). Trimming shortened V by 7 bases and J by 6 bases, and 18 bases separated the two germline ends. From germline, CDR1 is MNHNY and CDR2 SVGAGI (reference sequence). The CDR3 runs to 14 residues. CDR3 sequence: CASKGGGLDPEAFF. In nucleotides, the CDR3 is TGTGCCAGCAAGGGCGGGGGACTTGACCCTGAAGCTTTCTTT.

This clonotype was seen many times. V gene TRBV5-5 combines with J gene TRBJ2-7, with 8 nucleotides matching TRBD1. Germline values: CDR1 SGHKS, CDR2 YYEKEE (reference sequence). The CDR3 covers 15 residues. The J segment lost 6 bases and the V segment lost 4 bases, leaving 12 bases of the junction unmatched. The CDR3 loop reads CASSPSSSRGPEQYV. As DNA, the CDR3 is TGTGCCAGCAGCCCTTCATCAAGCAGGGGGCCCGAGCAGTACGTC.

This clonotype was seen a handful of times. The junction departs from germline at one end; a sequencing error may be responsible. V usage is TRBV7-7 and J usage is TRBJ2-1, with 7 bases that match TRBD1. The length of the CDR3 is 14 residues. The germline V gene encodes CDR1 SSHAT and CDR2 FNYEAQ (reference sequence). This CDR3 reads CASSRDRTYNEQFF. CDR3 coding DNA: TGTGCTAGCAGCCGGGACAGAACTTACAATGAGCAGTTCTTC.

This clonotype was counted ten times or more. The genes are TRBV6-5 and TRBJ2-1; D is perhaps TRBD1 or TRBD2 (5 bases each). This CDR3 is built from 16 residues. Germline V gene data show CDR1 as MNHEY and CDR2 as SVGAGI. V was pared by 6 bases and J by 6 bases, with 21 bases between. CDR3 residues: CASSYDGDPTFNEQFF. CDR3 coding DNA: TGTGCCAGCAGCTACGATGGGGACCCGACTTTCAATGAGCAGTTCTTC.

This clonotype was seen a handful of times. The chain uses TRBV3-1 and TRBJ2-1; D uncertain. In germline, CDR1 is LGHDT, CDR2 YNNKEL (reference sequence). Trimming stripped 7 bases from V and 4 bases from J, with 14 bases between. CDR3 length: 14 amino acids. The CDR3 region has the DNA TGTGCCAGCACCCACCGCGGCACTTACAATGAGCAGTTCTTC. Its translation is CASTHRGTYNEQFF.

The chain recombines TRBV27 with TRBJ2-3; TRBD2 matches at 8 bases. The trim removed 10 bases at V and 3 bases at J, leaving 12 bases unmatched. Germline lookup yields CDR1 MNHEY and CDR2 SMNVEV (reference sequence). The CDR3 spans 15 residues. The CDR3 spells CANRRAGVLTDTQYF. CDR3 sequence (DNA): TGTGCCAACAGGCGAGCGGGAGTTTTAACAGATACGCAGTATTTT.

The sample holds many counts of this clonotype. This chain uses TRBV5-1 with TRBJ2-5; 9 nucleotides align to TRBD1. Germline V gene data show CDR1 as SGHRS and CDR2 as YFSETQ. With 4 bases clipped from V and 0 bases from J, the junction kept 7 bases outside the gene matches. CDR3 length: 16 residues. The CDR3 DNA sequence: TGCGCCAGCAGCCACAGGACAGGGGAGTACCAAGAGACCCAGTACTTC. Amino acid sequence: CASSHRTGEYQETQYF.

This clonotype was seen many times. CDR3 bases: TGTGCCAGCAGCGTGCACAGGGGCGAAACAGATACGCAGTATTTT. Translating gives CASSVHRGETDTQYF. V gene TRBV7-9 combines with J gene TRBJ2-3; 7 nucleotides agree with TRBD1. CDR1 and CDR2 from the germline V gene are SEHNR and FQNEAQ (reference sequence). V was clipped by 5 bases and J by 3 bases; unmatched bases: 8. The CDR3 covers 15 residues.